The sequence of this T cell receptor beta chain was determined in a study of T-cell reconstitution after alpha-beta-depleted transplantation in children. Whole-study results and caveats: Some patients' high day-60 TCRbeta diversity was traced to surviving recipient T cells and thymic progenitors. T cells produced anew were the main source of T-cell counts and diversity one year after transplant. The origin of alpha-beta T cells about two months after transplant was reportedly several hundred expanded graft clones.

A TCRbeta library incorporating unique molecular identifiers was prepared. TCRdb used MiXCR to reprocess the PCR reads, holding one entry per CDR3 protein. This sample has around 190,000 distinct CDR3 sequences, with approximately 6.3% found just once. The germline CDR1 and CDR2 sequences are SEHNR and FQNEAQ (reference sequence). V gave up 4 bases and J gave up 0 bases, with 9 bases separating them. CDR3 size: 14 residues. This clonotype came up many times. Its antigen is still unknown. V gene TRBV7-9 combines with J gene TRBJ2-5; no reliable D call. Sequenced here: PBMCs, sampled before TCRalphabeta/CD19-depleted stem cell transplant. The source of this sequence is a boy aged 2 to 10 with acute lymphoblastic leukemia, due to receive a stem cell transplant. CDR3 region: CASSSSMYQETQYF. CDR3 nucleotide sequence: TGTGCCAGCAGCTCCTCGATGTACCAAGAGACCCAGTACTTC.